This section outlines one TCR beta chain sequence together with its context. At one end, the junction sequence differs from germline, possibly due to a read error. Methods used by the authors: From reference gene primer amplification, estimates of nucleated cell counts were derived. Some clones are missing from TCRdb's copy, which holds only in-frame ones; the method was immunoSEQ multiplex PCR. V and J calls and clone size follow that table, whereas D and trimming were derived from the DNA. The profile shows some 80,000 clones, roughly 90% of them singletons. This specimen belongs to a study of blood T cell repertoires in COVID-19. About the study: There were acute and convalescent COVID-19 samples, and they came from the United States, Italy and Spain. From T cells, B-cell-depleted T cells, or PBMCs came the material, which was cDNA or gDNA.

Germline V gene sequence: CDR1 LNHDA, CDR2 SQIVND (reference sequence). The CDR3 runs 17 residues. The clonotype originates from a woman of 80 years or more with active or convalescent COVID-19. Sequences were obtained from peripheral blood. The gene calls are TRBV19 and TRBJ2-3, with TRBD2 matching 12 bases. The chain's CDR3 is CASSIDPASGGAETQYF. The CDR3 DNA sequence: TGTGCCAGTAGTATAGATCCGGCTAGCGGGGGGGCAGAAACGCAGTATTTT.